This T cell receptor (beta chain) originates from a study of T-cell memory formation after mild COVID-19. Broader study findings: Pre-infection memory held some responding clones, suggesting pre-existing cross-reactive T cells responded. CD4/CD8 balance characterized clones contracting day 15 to 85, and CD4+ skew characterized later expanders.

V lost 4 bases, J lost 4 bases, and 13 bases lay in between. The CDR3 has 14 residues. CDR1 is LGHNA, CDR2 YNFKEQ, per germline. Concerning this clonotype itself: The antigen is undetermined.

MiXCR, run by TCRdb on the 5' RACE reads, gives a single entry per CDR3 protein. Seen here are about 340,000 distinct CDR3 sequences, approximately 21% observed once, and the top ten hold around 13%. The J gene is TRBJ1-2, the V gene TRBV4-2; D may be TRBD1 (5 bases). The specimen was PBMCs or a T cell subset sorted from them (not recorded which). The source of this sequence is an adult woman who had mild COVID-19 (a few samples of this study predate the infection). Cell type and time point are not known. This CDR3 is CASSPARGSYGYTF. The CDR3 region has the DNA TGTGCCAGCAGCCCCGCAAGGGGCAGCTATGGCTACACCTTC.